These 30 T cell receptor beta chains were all obtained from the same sample, sequenced in a study of shared clonotypes between healthy human individuals. Sequencing was performed with immunoSEQ multiplex PCR; in TCRdb, only in-frame clones are kept and a portion is missing. The repertoire holds under 350,000 clones, with about nine tenths as singletons. Material: memory CD8+ T cells sorted from blood. Subset defined: CD45RO+ cells pooled with CCR7-negative TemRA cells. The receptors originated from a man aged 18-30 years in good health.

The rearrangement links TRBV6-5 to TRBJ1-2; no clear D. The germline V and J ends were trimmed by 0 bases and 4 bases, with 15 bases remaining between them. The CDR3 is made up of 16 amino acids. From germline, CDR1 is MNHEY and CDR2 SVGAGI. This CDR3 reads CASSYSTYAGGYGYTF. In DNA, the CDR3 is TGTGCCAGCAGTTACTCGACATACGCCGGCGGCTATGGCTACACCTTC.

The chain is built from TRBV7-6 and TRBJ1-2; D is perhaps TRBD1 (6 bases). The CDR3 consists of 15 residues. Trimming cost V 1 base and J 5 bases, with 14 bases left between them. The germline gives CDR1 SGHVS, CDR2 FNYEAQ. This chain's CDR3 is CASSLEAGALYGYTF. In DNA, the CDR3 is TGTGCCAGCAGCTTAGAGGCGGGGGCCCTTTATGGCTACACCTTC.

The chain couples TRBV6-1 to TRBJ2-5; 9 bases agree with TRBD2. Looked up from germline, CDR1 is MNHNS and CDR2 is SASEGT. V was pared by 2 bases and J by 7 bases, with 5 bases of the junction left unmatched. The CDR3 covers 14 residues. The CDR3 reads CASSELGLAGTQYF. CDR3 bases: TGTGCCAGCAGTGAATTGGGACTAGCTGGGACCCAGTACTTC.

This chain connects TRBV9 to TRBJ2-2; D is undetermined. Germline CDR1 is SGDLS and CDR2 is YYNGEE. Deletions cut 0 bases from V and 4 bases from J, with 7 bases between. The length of the CDR3 is 14 residues. In DNA form, the CDR3 reads TGTGCCAGCAGCGTAGGGCCGGGCACCGGGGAGCTGTTTTTT. Translation gives CASSVGPGTGELFF.

This clone came up once. The rearrangement links TRBV6-5 to TRBJ2-7; D is unclear. In germline, CDR1 is MNHEY, CDR2 SVGAGI. CDR3 length: 15 residues. V was trimmed by 5 bases and J by 0 bases, leaving 14 bases between them. The CDR3 DNA is TGTGCCAGCAGTCAATGGTCCGGTAGCTCCTACGAGCAGTACTTC. Amino acids: CASSQWSGSSYEQYF.

V usage is TRBV27 and J usage is TRBJ2-7; weak D call: TRBD1 (6 bases). CDR1 MNHEY and CDR2 SMNVEV come from the germline V gene (reference sequence). The CDR3 runs to 15 residues. V was clipped by 4 bases and J by 1 base, with 14 bases between them. Written as DNA, the CDR3 is TGTGCCAGCAGTTCGTTACAGGGCGCATCCTACGAGCAGTACTTC. This gives the protein CASSSLQGASYEQYF.

The V call is TRBV21-1, the J call TRBJ1-1. TRBV21-1 is a listed pseudogene. The CDR3 has 10 amino acids. CDR3 nucleotides: TGTGCCAGCAGCAACCCCGAAGTTTTCTTT. It specifies CASSNPEVFF.

This chain connects TRBV6-1 to TRBJ2-7, with D unresolved. The V gene lost 4 bases and the J gene lost 2 bases, with 12 bases spanning the gap. Germline V gene sequence: CDR1 MNHNS, CDR2 SASEGT. The length of the CDR3 is 14 residues. The CDR3 loop is CASSANTVTYEQYF. DNA of the CDR3: TGTGCCAGCAGTGCAAACACGGTTACCTACGAGCAGTACTTC.

The chain is built from TRBV13 and TRBJ2-1; D may be TRBD1 or TRBD2 (5 bases each). The V end lost 4 bases, the J end lost 0 bases, and 16 bases lay between the germline ends. This CDR3 is built from 17 residues. Germline CDR1 is PRHDT and CDR2 is FYEKMQ (reference sequence). The CDR3 region is CASSYPPAGSSYNEQFF. Written as DNA, the CDR3 is TGTGCCAGCAGCTACCCCCCCGCAGGGAGCTCCTACAATGAGCAGTTCTTC.

This rearrangement joins TRBV2 to TRBJ2-1; D not certain. V was pared by 4 bases and J by 5 bases, with 9 bases between. Germline lookup yields CDR1 SNHLY and CDR2 FYNNEI. This CDR3 is 13 amino acids long. CDR3 in amino acids: CASSGLGHNEQFF. The CDR3 DNA follows: TGTGCCAGCAGTGGACTCGGACACAATGAGCAGTTCTTC.

The CDR3 region has the DNA TGTGCCAGTAGTGTAGGACTAGCGGGCTACAATGAGCAGTTCTTC. As protein: CASSVGLAGYNEQFF. The chain is built from TRBV19 and TRBJ2-1; 11 positions agree with TRBD2. CDR3 length equals 15 residues. Germline CDR1 and CDR2: LNHDA and SQIVND (reference sequence). V lost 5 bases and J lost 3; bases outside the gene matches: 3.

V usage is TRBV27 and J usage is TRBJ2-6; D could derive from TRBD1 or TRBD2 (5 bases each). Between the trimmed V and J ends, which lost 3 bases and 0 bases, there was a span of 9 bases. The CDR3 sequence is 16 residues long. Germline-derived CDR1 and CDR2 are MNHEY and SMNVEV (reference sequence). DNA of the CDR3: TGTGCCAGCAGTTTCGCAGGGACCTCTGGGGCCAACGTCCTGACTTTC. Residues: CASSFAGTSGANVLTF.

The chain combines TRBV5-6 with TRBJ2-7; a possible D gene is TRBD2 (5 bases). CDR1 and CDR2 (germline): SGHDT, YYEEEE. This CDR3 has 13 amino acids. The ends were cut back, 2 bases at V and 0 bases at J, with 6 bases in the middle. CDR3 residues: CASSFSVSYEQYF. The CDR3 nucleotides read TGTGCCAGCAGCTTTAGCGTCTCCTACGAGCAGTACTTC.

V and J are TRBV5-5 and TRBJ1-2; D not resolved. CDR1 is SGHKS and CDR2 is YYEKEE in the germline V gene (reference sequence). The CDR3 consists of 13 residues. Trimming pared 0 bases from V and 3 bases from J, leaving 6 bases between. The CDR3 DNA sequence: TGTGCCAGCAGCTTGGCTACGGACTATGGCTACACCTTC. Protein sequence: CASSLATDYGYTF.

The chain has TRBV5-4 and TRBJ2-5; 7 bases are shared with TRBD2. Germline CDR1 is SGHNT and CDR2 is YYREEE (reference sequence). J gave up 4 bases and V 0 bases, and 3 bases lay outside the gene matches. The CDR3 consists of 14 residues. In DNA, the CDR3 is TGTGCCAGCAGCTTGGGTTGGGGGGGAGAGACCCAGTACTTC. Amino acids: CASSLGWGGETQYF.

The V and J genes are TRBV7-9 and TRBJ1-2; TRBD1 matches 8 bases. The CDR3 is 13 amino acids. Looked up from germline, CDR1 is SEHNR and CDR2 is FQNEAQ (reference sequence). V lost 5 bases, J lost 4 bases, and 3 bases stayed unmatched. The CDR3 DNA is TGTGCCAGCAGCCCAGGGGGCCTCTATGGCTACACCTTC. Protein sequence: CASSPGGLYGYTF.

The chain combines TRBV10-1 with TRBJ2-2; TRBD2 aligns across 10 bases. CDR1 is WNHNN and CDR2 is SYGVQD in the germline V gene (reference sequence). The CDR3 totals 17 residues. With V trimmed by 3 bases and J by 5 bases, 9 bases remained unmatched. DNA for the CDR3: TGCGCCAGCAGTGAACTAGCGGGACCCATGGGGACCGGGGAGCTGTTTTTT. This sequence encodes CASSELAGPMGTGELFF.

This clone is judged medium-sized. Other DNA sequences in this sample translate to the same CDR3. The chain links TRBV7-9 to TRBJ1-5, with D unclear. This CDR3 has 15 residues. CDR1 and CDR2 from the germline V gene are SEHNR and FQNEAQ (reference sequence). Trimming took off 4 bases at V and 2 bases at J, with 12 bases between the two ends. The CDR3 spells CASSSTEGGNQPQHF. The CDR3 DNA sequence: TGTGCCAGCAGCTCAACTGAGGGTGGCAATCAGCCCCAGCATTTT.

This clone was found a few times. The CDR3 spells CASSTHKEPQHF. The CDR3 DNA is TGTGCCAGCAGTACCCACAAAGAGCCCCAGCATTTT. The genes are TRBV2 and TRBJ1-5; unclear D gene. V lost 5 bases to trimming and J lost 8 bases, with 10 bases between them. From germline, CDR1 is SNHLY and CDR2 FYNNEI. This CDR3 is 12 amino acids long.

Turning to this clone: A read error may account for a junction end that differs from germline. The chain is built from TRBV7-7 and TRBJ2-1, with 10 bases fitting TRBD2. From germline, CDR1 is SSHAT and CDR2 FNYEAQ (reference sequence). The length of the CDR3 is 16 residues. The CDR3 loop is CASSLMTSGSRNEQFF. In DNA, the CDR3 is TGTGCTAGCAGCTTGATGACTAGCGGGTCTAGGAATGAGCAGTTCTTC.

The chain uses TRBV4-1 and TRBJ1-2; D unclear. The ends were cut back, 0 bases at V and 2 bases at J, with 10 bases in the middle. In germline, CDR1 is MGHRA, CDR2 YSYEKL. The CDR3 spans 15 residues. In DNA form, the CDR3 reads TGCGCCAGCAGCCAAGATACGGGCGGGAACTATGGCTACACCTTC. Protein: CASSQDTGGNYGYTF.

The chain is built from TRBV10-2 and TRBJ2-3; possible D gene TRBD2, 6 bases. This CDR3 region has 13 residues. Deletions cut 7 bases from V and 2 bases from J, with 10 bases between. CDR1 and CDR2 from the germline V gene are WSHSY and SAAADI. CDR3 sequence (DNA): TGCGCCAGCAAAGGGACTGACACAGATACGCAGTATTTT. This sequence encodes CASKGTDTDTQYF.

The chain links TRBV7-2 to TRBJ1-1; perhaps TRBD1 as D (6 bases). V lost 4 bases and J 7 bases, leaving 22 bases between the germline ends. Germline V gene sequence: CDR1 SGHTA, CDR2 FQGNSA. CDR3 size: 16 residues. The CDR3 sequence is CASSWYAHRETSEAFF. The CDR3 DNA reads as TGTGCCAGCAGCTGGTACGCCCACAGGGAAACAAGTGAAGCTTTCTTT.

The chain employs TRBV13 and TRBJ2-7, with 8 bases matching TRBD2. Looked up from germline, CDR1 is PRHDT and CDR2 is FYEKMQ (reference sequence). With V trimmed by 4 bases and J by 0 bases, 5 bases remained unmatched. This CDR3 is built from 15 residues. The CDR3 sequence: CASSSEAGGSYEQYF. CDR3 nucleotide sequence: TGTGCCAGCAGCTCGGAGGCGGGGGGCTCCTACGAGCAGTACTTC. Supplemented by reference TRBV13 and TRBJ2-7, the full variable domain reads AAGVIQSPRHLIKEKRETATLKCYPIPRHDTVYWYQQGPGQDPQFLISFYEKMQSDKGSIPDRFSAQQFSDYHSELNMSSLELGDSALYFCASSSEAGGSYEQYFGPGTRLTVT.

The chain links TRBV9 to TRBJ2-1; 12 nucleotides agree with TRBD2. The CDR3 has 15 amino acids. Germline V lookup: CDR1 SGDLS, CDR2 YYNGEE. The V segment lost 6 bases and the J segment 6 bases; nucleotides outside the gene matches: 7. CDR3 amino acids: CASTLTSGGSNEQFF. CDR3 nucleotide sequence: TGTGCCAGCACCCTGACTAGCGGGGGTTCCAATGAGCAGTTCTTC.

The chain is built from TRBV5-1 and TRBJ1-2; 7 bases align to TRBD1. The length of the CDR3 is 15 residues. The germline V gene has CDR1 SGHRS and CDR2 YFSETQ. V shed 4 bases, J shed 1 base, and the junction held 7 bases outside the gene matches. The CDR3 protein is CASSSRDSINYGYTF. As DNA, the CDR3 is TGCGCCAGCAGCAGCCGGGACAGTATTAACTATGGCTACACCTTC.

V usage is TRBV27 and J usage is TRBJ1-4; D is ambiguous. Germline CDR1 and CDR2: MNHEY and SMNVEV (reference sequence). Trimming removed 7 bases from V and 6 bases from J, with 18 bases in between. This CDR3 is built from 15 residues. CDR3 region: CASKNFLGTDEKLFF. CDR3 in DNA: TGTGCCAGCAAAAATTTTTTAGGTACAGATGAAAAACTGTTTTTT.

The genes are TRBV5-1 and TRBJ1-3; D call uncertain. Trimming removed 1 base at V and 0 bases at J, with 11 bases between. CDR1 and CDR2 from the germline V gene are SGHRS and YFSETQ. This CDR3 comprises 16 residues. The CDR3 here is CASSLLAASSGNTIYF. The CDR3 DNA is TGCGCCAGCAGCTTGTTGGCAGCCAGCTCTGGAAACACCATATATTTT. The variable domain in full, completed from reference TRBV5-1 and TRBJ1-3, reads KAGVTQTPRYLIKTRGQQVTLSCSPISGHRSVSWYQQTPGQGLQFLFEYFSETQRNKGNFPGRFSGRQFSNSRSEMNVSTLELGDSALYLCASSLLAASSGNTIYFGEGSWLTVV.

The chain recombines TRBV27 with TRBJ2-2; TRBD1 might be the D (5 bases). Between the trimmed V and J ends, which lost 5 bases and 6 bases, there was a span of 19 bases. Germline loops: CDR1 MNHEY, CDR2 SMNVEV (reference sequence). The CDR3 has 16 residues. The chain's CDR3 is CASSPLWPKGAGELFF. CDR3 DNA: TGTGCCAGCAGTCCTCTATGGCCTAAAGGGGCCGGGGAGCTGTTTTTT.

The gene calls are TRBV4-2 and TRBJ1-2; 7 bases align to TRBD1. J was trimmed by 4 bases and V by 1 base; bases with no gene match: 9. The CDR3 has 16 residues. Germline lookup yields CDR1 LGHNA and CDR2 YNFKEQ. In DNA form, the CDR3 reads TGTGCCAGCAGCCAAGTCCCCGACAGGGATCTCTATGGCTACACCTTC. Translation gives CASSQVPDRDLYGYTF.